This TCR beta chain derives from a study of blood T cell repertoires in COVID-19. Only in-frame clones appear in the TCRdb table, and some are missing; sequencing was by immunoSEQ multiplex PCR. The sample yields 200,000 to 300,000 clones, roughly 80% seen once. The CDR3 runs to 13 residues. Trimming cost V 5 bases and J 10 bases, with 15 bases left between them. CDR1 is SGHTA, CDR2 FQGTGA, per germline. Specimen: peripheral blood. The chain links TRBV7-3 to TRBJ2-1, with D possibly TRBD2 on 5 matching bases. This TCR was recovered from an elderly man with acute or convalescent COVID-19. CDR3 DNA sequence: TGTGCCAGCAGCCCCCAAGGGAGTGGCGAGCAGTTCTTC. The encoded protein is CASSPQGSGEQFF.